These 30 T cell receptor beta chains came from one sample sequenced in a study of T cells in Graves' hyperthyroidism and ophthalmopathy. Amplification yielded TCR beta CDR3 regions, with RNA transcripts as the source. TCR CDR3 regions were first amplified by RT-PCR with HTBI primers. MiXCR, run by TCRdb on the multiplex PCR reads, gives a single entry per CDR3 protein. This sample yields a few hundred thousand distinct CDR3 sequences, of which around 15% are seen a single time; 30% belongs to the top ten. The sample comprised blood. The receptors were sampled from a woman aged 45 to 65 with Graves' hyperthyroidism that later progressed to Graves' ophthalmopathy.

Only a few counts were recorded for this clonotype. The V call is TRBV20-1, the J call TRBJ2-1; 9 positions match TRBD2. CDR3 length equals 17 residues. V gave up 1 base and J gave up 0 bases; unmatched junction bases: 7. Germline-derived CDR1 and CDR2 are DFQATT and SNEGSKA (reference sequence). CDR3 sequence reads: CSARASGDLSSYNEQFF. The CDR3, as DNA: TGCAGTGCTAGAGCTAGCGGGGACCTAAGCTCCTACAATGAGCAGTTCTTC.

This clonotype has a count of ten or more. The CDR3 protein is CASSLAGQPYGYTF. The DNA of the CDR3 is TGTGCCAGCAGTTTAGCCGGACAGCCGTATGGCTACACCTTC. The rearrangement uses TRBV28 and TRBJ1-2; tentatively, D is TRBD1 (6 bases). The CDR3 has 14 amino acids. V shed 2 bases and J shed 5 bases, with 12 bases lying between them. Germline V gene lookup returns CDR1 MDHEN and CDR2 SYDVKM.

The V and J genes are TRBV2 and TRBJ1-3; D gene uncertain. The ends were cut back, 4 bases at V and 3 bases at J, with 16 bases in the middle. CDR1 is SNHLY, CDR2 FYNNEI, per germline. This CDR3 is built from 16 residues. DNA of the CDR3: TGTGCCAGCAGTGCCGGGCGCGGGTTTAGTGGAAACACCATATATTTT. It encodes CASSAGRGFSGNTIYF. Combining the CDR3 with reference TRBV2 and TRBJ1-3 gives the whole variable domain EPEVTQTPSHQVTQMGQEVILRCVPISNHLYFYWYRQILGQKVEFLVSFYNNEISEKSEIFDDQFSVERPDGSNFTLKIRSTKLEDSAMYFCASSAGRGFSGNTIYFGEGSWLTVV.

This chain connects TRBV6-5 to TRBJ1-4; 7 bases fit TRBD1. The CDR3 runs to 19 residues. CDR1 is MNHEY and CDR2 is SVGAGI in the germline V gene. The V and J ends lost 0 bases and 4 bases, in that order; junction bases with no gene match: 14. The CDR3 region is CASSYSFLRGRRVNEKLFF. The CDR3 bases are TGTGCCAGCAGTTACTCGTTCTTGAGGGGGCGGCGGGTTAATGAAAAACTGTTTTTT.

This clonotype was seen repeatedly, ten times or more. The rearrangement links TRBV28 to TRBJ2-3; D call uncertain. The CDR3 runs 12 residues. The V end lost 3 bases, the J end lost 2 bases, and 3 bases lay between the germline ends. CDR1 is MDHEN and CDR2 is SYDVKM in the germline V gene. The CDR3 is CASSFTTDTQYF. The CDR3 nucleotides read TGTGCCAGCAGTTTTACCACAGATACGCAGTATTTT.

This clonotype was recorded many times. The gene calls are TRBV27 and TRBJ2-7; 9 nucleotides agree with TRBD1. CDR1 is MNHEY, CDR2 SMNVEV, per germline (reference sequence). J gave up 2 bases and V 6 bases, and 5 bases lay outside the gene matches. CDR3 length equals 14 residues. CDR3 in amino acids: CASSNRGRPYEQYF. DNA for the CDR3: TGTGCCAGCAGCAACAGGGGGCGGCCCTACGAGCAGTACTTC.

This clonotype was seen ten or more times. The chain recombines TRBV9 with TRBJ2-2; D possibly uses TRBD1 or TRBD2 (5 bases each). From germline, CDR1 is SGDLS and CDR2 YYNGEE. This CDR3 spans 15 amino acids. V was cut by 5 bases and J by 5 bases, with 16 bases left in between. CDR3 DNA sequence: TGTGCCAGCAGTTCGGGACCCCCAGGGACCGGGGAGCTGTTTTTT. It specifies CASSSGPPGTGELFF.

This clonotype was picked up a small number of times. The chain combines TRBV5-1 with TRBJ2-4; D is perhaps TRBD2 (6 bases). The germline gives CDR1 SGHRS, CDR2 YFSETQ. The CDR3 is 14 residues long. Trimming took off 2 bases at V and 2 bases at J, with 8 bases between the two ends. CDR3 bases: TGCGCCAGCAGCTTTGGAGGGCCCAAAAACATTCAGTACTTC. Translating gives CASSFGGPKNIQYF.

This clonotype was recorded at least ten times. An end of the junction does not agree with germline; a read error may underlie this. The rearrangement uses TRBV18 and TRBJ1-1, with D unclear. This CDR3 is 13 amino acids long. The V gene's germline CDR1 is KGHSH and CDR2 LQKENI. The CDR3 DNA reads as TGTGCCAGCTCTACTAGAAGAGACACTGAGGCTTTCTTT. Amino acids: CASSTRRDTEAFF.

This clonotype was found many times. V and J are TRBV28 and TRBJ1-3; 9 positions agree with TRBD1. Germline trimming cut 4 bases from V and 0 bases from J; bases unmatched to any gene: 10. The CDR3 is made up of 18 amino acids. The germline gives CDR1 MDHEN, CDR2 SYDVKM. The CDR3 reads CASSYFVGQGSSGNTIYF. CDR3 bases: TGTGCCAGCAGTTACTTCGTGGGACAGGGATCCTCTGGAAACACCATATATTTT.

The V call is TRBV20-1, the J call TRBJ1-2, with 7 bases that match TRBD1. Germline lookup yields CDR1 DFQATT and CDR2 SNEGSKA (reference sequence). This CDR3 comprises 11 residues. The trim removed 6 bases at V and 7 bases at J, leaving 5 bases unmatched. Here the CDR3 DNA reads TGCAGTGCCCGTGAGGGGGCTGGCTACACCTTC. This sequence encodes CSAREGAGYTF.

This clonotype came up many times. The CDR3 protein is CSVSTGGRDEQFF. Here the CDR3 DNA reads TGCAGCGTCTCGACAGGGGGCCGGGATGAGCAGTTCTTC. The chain uses TRBV29-1 and TRBJ2-1; 10 nucleotides line up with TRBD1. V lost 6 bases to trimming and J lost 8 bases; unmatched junction nucleotides: 7. The germline gives CDR1 SQVTM, CDR2 ANQGSEA. The CDR3 totals 13 residues.

This clonotype was seen more than once but under ten times. The rearrangement uses TRBV5-6 and TRBJ2-1; a weak D match, TRBD2 (6 bases). Per the germline V gene, CDR1 is SGHDT and CDR2 is YYEEEE. The CDR3 is made up of 17 amino acids. Deletions cut 4 bases from V and 0 bases from J, with 17 bases between. DNA of the CDR3: TGTGCCAGCAGCCTGGGACTTCCGAAGAGCTCCTACAATGAGCAGTTCTTC. This encodes CASSLGLPKSSYNEQFF.

This rearrangement joins TRBV30 to TRBJ2-1; 11 bases align to TRBD2. J was trimmed by 13 bases and V by 2 bases; bases with no gene match: 16. This CDR3 has 16 residues. Germline loops: CDR1 GTSNPN, CDR2 SVGIG (reference sequence). This chain's CDR3 is CAWSLTSGTYVIEQFF. CDR3 nucleotides: TGTGCCTGGAGTCTGACTAGCGGGACCTACGTGATAGAACAGTTCTTC.

There are a few counts of this clonotype. The chain carries TRBV24-1 and TRBJ1-4; D not resolved. The CDR3 runs to 12 residues. Germline loops: CDR1 KGHDR, CDR2 SFDVKD. Trimming cost V 9 bases and J 0 bases, with 4 bases left between them. The CDR3 nucleotides are TGTGCCACCTCCGCAACTAATGAAAAACTGTTTTTT. The encoded protein is CATSATNEKLFF.

This clonotype has ten or more counts. This sequence joins TRBV7-2 and TRBJ2-7, with unresolved D. The CDR3 has 14 residues. The V gene's germline CDR1 is SGHTA and CDR2 FQGNSA. V was clipped by 1 base and J by 2 bases, with 9 bases between them. CDR3 sequence reads: CASSLDSSAYEQYF. CDR3 in DNA: TGTGCCAGCAGCTTAGATAGTAGTGCCTACGAGCAGTACTTC.

The sample holds many counts of this clonotype. The CDR3 is CASRPTYPYEQYF. The CDR3 nucleotides read TGTGCCAGCAGACCGACATATCCCTACGAGCAGTACTTC. The genes are TRBV28 and TRBJ2-7; D is undetermined. CDR3 size: 13 residues. With 6 bases removed from V and 2 bases from J, the gap between germline ends came to 11 bases. Germline V CDR1 and CDR2: MDHEN, SYDVKM.

This clonotype was seen many times. This chain joins TRBV5-1 and TRBJ2-1, with a weak D call TRBD2 (6 bases). This CDR3 region has 15 residues. Germline-derived CDR1 and CDR2 are SGHRS and YFSETQ. V dropped 0 bases and J dropped 8 bases, with 15 bases sitting between them. CDR3 nucleotide sequence: TGCGCCAGCAGCTTGGTGGCGGGGAGTCGGGATGAGCAGTTCTTC. It encodes CASSLVAGSRDEQFF.

This clonotype was counted ten times or more. The CDR3 spells CAWSQTGNNQPQHF. Here the CDR3 DNA reads TGTGCCTGGAGTCAGACAGGGAACAATCAGCCCCAGCATTTT. V gene TRBV30 combines with J gene TRBJ1-5; 7 positions agree with TRBD1. The germline gives CDR1 GTSNPN, CDR2 SVGIG (reference sequence). The CDR3 totals 14 residues. V shed 2 bases, J shed 3 bases, and the junction held 4 bases outside the gene matches.

This clonotype was counted at least ten times. DNA of the CDR3: TGTGCCAGCAGCCCCGGGAAGGTGGGAAATTCGTACGAGCAGTACTTC. It encodes CASSPGKVGNSYEQYF. The chain uses TRBV7-8 and TRBJ2-7; TRBD2 might be the D (5 bases). The germline V gene encodes CDR1 SGHVS and CDR2 FQNEAQ. Trimming left V 5 bases short and J 4 bases short, with 21 bases between. The CDR3 is 16 residues long.

As for this clonotype: A read error may produce the germline difference seen at one junction end. The gene calls are TRBV7-7 and TRBJ2-7, with D tentatively TRBD2 (5 bases). Germline V lookup: CDR1 SSHAT, CDR2 FNYEAQ (reference sequence). The CDR3 is 12 amino acids. The DNA for the CDR3 is TGTGCTAGCAGCGCGTGGACTGGCGAGCAGTACTTC. It yields the protein CASSAWTGEQYF.

The gene calls are TRBV5-6 and TRBJ2-3; TRBD2 is a possible D gene (6 bases). Germline V CDR1 and CDR2: SGHDT, YYEEEE. Trimming took off 2 bases at V and 1 base at J, with 11 bases between the two ends. The CDR3 has 15 residues. CDR3 amino acids: CASSFMRGRTDTQYF. In nucleotides, the CDR3 is TGTGCCAGCAGCTTTATGCGGGGCCGCACAGATACGCAGTATTTT.

This clonotype was seen ten or more times. The V call is TRBV2, the J call TRBJ1-2; D is unclear. Germline assignment: CDR1 SNHLY and CDR2 FYNNEI. This CDR3 region has 13 residues. The V end was cut by 5 bases, the J end by 2 bases, with 9 bases between. The CDR3 nucleotides are TGTGCCAGCAGTACGGGCAAAAACTATGGCTACACCTTC. As protein: CASSTGKNYGYTF.

This clonotype was found many times. The rearrangement links TRBV18 to TRBJ1-2; D possibly corresponds to TRBD1 (5 bases). CDR1 is KGHSH and CDR2 is LQKENI in the germline V gene. The CDR3 covers 15 residues. Trimming took off 3 bases at V and 4 bases at J, with 15 bases between the two ends. The CDR3 here is CASSPQARGGYGYTF. The CDR3 DNA sequence: TGTGCCAGCTCACCCCAGGCCCGGGGCGGCTATGGCTACACCTTC.

This clonotype showed up many times. V gene TRBV3-1 combines with J gene TRBJ2-1; D is ambiguous. V was pared by 2 bases and J by 2 bases, with 7 bases between. This CDR3 comprises 14 residues. Germline-derived CDR1 and CDR2 are LGHDT and YNNKEL (reference sequence). The CDR3 loop is CASSQRAAYNEQFF. CDR3 DNA sequence: TGTGCCAGCAGCCAAAGGGCGGCCTACAATGAGCAGTTCTTC.

This chain connects TRBV28 to TRBJ1-2, with no clear D. The CDR3 consists of 14 residues. V lost 3 bases, J lost 2 bases, and 10 bases lay in between. Germline CDR1 and CDR2: MDHEN and SYDVKM. CDR3 in DNA: TGTGCCAGCAGTTTGTGGAGTCTAAACTATGGCTACACCTTC. Its protein product is CASSLWSLNYGYTF.

This rearrangement joins TRBV5-6 to TRBJ2-3, with D perhaps given as TRBD1 or TRBD2 (5 bases each). Trimming pared 2 bases from V and 3 bases from J, leaving 16 bases between. Per the germline V gene, CDR1 is SGHDT and CDR2 is YYEEEE. This CDR3 contains 16 residues. CDR3 nucleotide sequence: TGTGCCAGCAGCTTTAAGGTGTCAGGGAGAACAGATACGCAGTATTTT. It encodes CASSFKVSGRTDTQYF. The full variable domain, in which reference TRBV5-6 and TRBJ2-3 provide the parts outside the CDR3, is DAGVTQSPTHLIKTRGQQVTLRCSPKSGHDTVSWYQQALGQGPQFIFQYYEEEERQRGNFPDRFSGHQFPNYSSELNVNALLLGDSALYLCASSFKVSGRTDTQYFGPGTRLTVL.

In this sample, this clonotype turned up a few times. A single base separates this from a much larger clone, so it may be a read error. This chain links TRBV7-3 with TRBJ1-1; D gene unclear. The V gene's germline CDR1 is SGHTA and CDR2 FQGTGA. The CDR3 sequence is 13 residues long. V was trimmed by 5 bases and J by 4 bases, leaving 11 bases between them. CDR3 loop: CASSAFSSTEAFF. The CDR3 DNA reads as TGTGCCAGCAGCGCTTTCTCGAGCACTGAAGCTTTCTTT.

This clonotype was seen repeatedly, ten times or more. V gene TRBV3-1 combines with J gene TRBJ2-1; the D gene is possibly TRBD2 (7 bases). From germline, CDR1 is LGHDT and CDR2 YNNKEL (reference sequence). V lost 4 bases, J lost 4 bases, and 20 bases lay in between. CDR3 length equals 17 residues. CDR3 nucleotide sequence: TGTGCCAGCAGCCCCTTCCTAGGGGGAGGGGGTTACAATGAGCAGTTCTTC. This gives the protein CASSPFLGGGGYNEQFF.

This clonotype was counted many times. This chain connects TRBV2 to TRBJ2-2; D may be TRBD2 (5 bases). V dropped 8 bases and J dropped 4 bases, with 11 bases sitting between them. This CDR3 is built from 13 residues. Germline assignment: CDR1 SNHLY and CDR2 FYNNEI. The CDR3 DNA follows: TGTGCCAGCTCCGGGAAAATCACCGGGGAGCTGTTTTTT. This codes for CASSGKITGELFF.